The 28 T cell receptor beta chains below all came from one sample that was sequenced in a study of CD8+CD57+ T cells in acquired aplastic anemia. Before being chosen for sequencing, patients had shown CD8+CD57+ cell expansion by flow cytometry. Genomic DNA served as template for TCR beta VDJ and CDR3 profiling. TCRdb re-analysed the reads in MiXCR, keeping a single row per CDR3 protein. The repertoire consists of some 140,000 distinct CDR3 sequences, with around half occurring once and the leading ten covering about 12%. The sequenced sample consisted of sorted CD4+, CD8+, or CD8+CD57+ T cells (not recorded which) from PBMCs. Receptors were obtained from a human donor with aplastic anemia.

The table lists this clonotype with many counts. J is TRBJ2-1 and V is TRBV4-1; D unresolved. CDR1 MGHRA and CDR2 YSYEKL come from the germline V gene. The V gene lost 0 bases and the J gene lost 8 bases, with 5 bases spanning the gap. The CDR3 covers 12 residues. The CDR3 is CASSQDLYEQFF. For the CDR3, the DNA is TGCGCCAGCAGCCAAGATCTCTATGAGCAGTTCTTC.

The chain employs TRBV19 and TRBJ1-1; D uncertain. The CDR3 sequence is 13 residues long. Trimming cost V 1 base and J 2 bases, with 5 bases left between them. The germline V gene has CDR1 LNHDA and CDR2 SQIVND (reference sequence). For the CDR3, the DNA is TGTGCCAGTAGTATAGGATCCAACACTGAAGCTTTCTTT. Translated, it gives CASSIGSNTEAFF.

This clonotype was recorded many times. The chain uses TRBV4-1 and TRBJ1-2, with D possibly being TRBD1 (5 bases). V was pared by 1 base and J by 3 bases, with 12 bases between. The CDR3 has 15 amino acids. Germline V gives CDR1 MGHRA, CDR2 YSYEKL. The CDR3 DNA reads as TGCGCCAGCAGCCAAGGTGACAGCGAATACTATGGCTACACCTTC. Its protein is CASSQGDSEYYGYTF.

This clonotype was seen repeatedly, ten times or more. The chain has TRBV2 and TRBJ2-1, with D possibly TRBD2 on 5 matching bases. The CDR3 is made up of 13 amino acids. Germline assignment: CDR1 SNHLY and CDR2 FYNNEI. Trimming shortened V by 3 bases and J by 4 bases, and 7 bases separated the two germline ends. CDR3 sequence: CASSDEGYNEQFF. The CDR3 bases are TGTGCCAGCAGTGACGAGGGATACAATGAGCAGTTCTTC. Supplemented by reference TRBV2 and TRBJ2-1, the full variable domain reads EPEVTQTPSHQVTQMGQEVILRCVPISNHLYFYWYRQILGQKVEFLVSFYNNEISEKSEIFDDQFSVERPDGSNFTLKIRSTKLEDSAMYFCASSDEGYNEQFFGPGTRLTVL.

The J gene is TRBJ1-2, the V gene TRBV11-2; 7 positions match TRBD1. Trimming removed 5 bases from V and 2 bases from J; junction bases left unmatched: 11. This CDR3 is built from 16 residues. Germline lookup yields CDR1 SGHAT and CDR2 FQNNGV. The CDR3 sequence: CASSTHRDSPNYGYTF. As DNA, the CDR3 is TGTGCCAGCAGCACACACCGGGACAGCCCAAACTATGGCTACACCTTC.

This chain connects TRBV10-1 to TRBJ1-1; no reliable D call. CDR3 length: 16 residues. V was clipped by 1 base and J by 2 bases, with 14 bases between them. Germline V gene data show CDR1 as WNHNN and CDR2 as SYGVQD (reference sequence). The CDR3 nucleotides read TGCGCCAGCAGTGAGTTGGACCCACACCTTAACACTGAAGCTTTCTTT. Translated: CASSELDPHLNTEAFF.

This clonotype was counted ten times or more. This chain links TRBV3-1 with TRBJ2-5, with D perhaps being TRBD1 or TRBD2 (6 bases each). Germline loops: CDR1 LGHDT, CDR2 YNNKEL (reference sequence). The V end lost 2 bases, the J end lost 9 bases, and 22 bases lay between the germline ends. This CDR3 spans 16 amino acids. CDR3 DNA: TGTGCCAGCAGCCAACGAGTGATAGCGGACCACAGGGCCCAGTACTTC. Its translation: CASSQRVIADHRAQYF.

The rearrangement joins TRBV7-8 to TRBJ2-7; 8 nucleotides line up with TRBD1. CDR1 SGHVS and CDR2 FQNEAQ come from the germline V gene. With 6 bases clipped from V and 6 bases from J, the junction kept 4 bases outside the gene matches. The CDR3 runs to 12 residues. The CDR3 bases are TGTGCCAGCAGTCGGACAGGGTCCGAGCAGTACTTC. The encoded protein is CASSRTGSEQYF.

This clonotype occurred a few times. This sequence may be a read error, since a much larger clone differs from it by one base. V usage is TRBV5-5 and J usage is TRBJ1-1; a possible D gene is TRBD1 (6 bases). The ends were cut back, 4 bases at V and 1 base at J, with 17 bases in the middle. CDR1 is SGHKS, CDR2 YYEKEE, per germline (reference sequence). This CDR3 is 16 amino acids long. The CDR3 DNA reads TGTGCCAGCAGCATCCGGTCAGGGGCGACGAACACTGAAGCTTTCTTT. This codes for CASSIRSGATNTEAFF.

DNA for the CDR3: TGTGCCAGCAGTGACAGGGGGCCTACCAAAGAGACCCAGTACTTC. As protein: CASSDRGPTKETQYF. The genes are TRBV6-1 and TRBJ2-5, with TRBD1 matching 8 bases. The CDR3 runs 15 residues. Germline V gene lookup returns CDR1 MNHNS and CDR2 SASEGT. V lost 3 bases and J lost 3; bases outside the gene matches: 6.

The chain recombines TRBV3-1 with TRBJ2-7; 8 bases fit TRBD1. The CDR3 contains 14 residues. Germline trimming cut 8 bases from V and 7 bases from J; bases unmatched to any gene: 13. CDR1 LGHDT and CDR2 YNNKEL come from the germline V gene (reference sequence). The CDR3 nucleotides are TGTGCCAGCGGCACCGGACAGGGTGATTATGAGCAGTACTTC. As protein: CASGTGQGDYEQYF.

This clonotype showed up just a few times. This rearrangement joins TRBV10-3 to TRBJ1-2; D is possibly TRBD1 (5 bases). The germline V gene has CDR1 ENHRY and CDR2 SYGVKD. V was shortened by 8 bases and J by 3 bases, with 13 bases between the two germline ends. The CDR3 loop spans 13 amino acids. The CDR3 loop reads CAIGARDDYGYTF. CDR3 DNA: TGTGCCATCGGGGCCAGGGACGACTATGGCTACACCTTC.

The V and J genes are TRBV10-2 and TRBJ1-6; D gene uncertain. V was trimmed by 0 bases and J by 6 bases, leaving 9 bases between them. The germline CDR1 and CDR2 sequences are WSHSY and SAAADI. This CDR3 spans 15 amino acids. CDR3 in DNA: TGCGCCAGCAGTGAGTCCGGGAGCCCTAATTCACCCCTCCACTTT. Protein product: CASSESGSPNSPLHF.

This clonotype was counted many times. CDR3 coding DNA: TGTGCCAGCAGCCCCCCCGCCAGCGGCCTATACGAGCAGTACTTC. This translates into CASSPPASGLYEQYF. The chain has TRBV7-6 and TRBJ2-7; a possible D gene is TRBD2 (5 bases). Germline V CDR1 and CDR2: SGHVS, FNYEAQ. V was cut by 5 bases and J by 4 bases, with 18 bases left in between. CDR3 length: 15 residues.

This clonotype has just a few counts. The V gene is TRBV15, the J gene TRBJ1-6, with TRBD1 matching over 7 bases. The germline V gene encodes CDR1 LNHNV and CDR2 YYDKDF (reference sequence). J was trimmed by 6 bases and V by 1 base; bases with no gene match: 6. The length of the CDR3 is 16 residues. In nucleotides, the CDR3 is TGTGCCACCAGCAGAGCGACAGGGCTGGGTAATTCACCCCTCCACTTT. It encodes CATSRATGLGNSPLHF.

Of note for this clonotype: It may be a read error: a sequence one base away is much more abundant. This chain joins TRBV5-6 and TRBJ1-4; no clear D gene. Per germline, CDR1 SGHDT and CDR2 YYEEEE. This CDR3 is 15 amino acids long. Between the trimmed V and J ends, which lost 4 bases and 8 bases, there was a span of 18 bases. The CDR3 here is CASSLPDCMGEKLFF. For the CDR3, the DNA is TGTGCCAGCAGCCTACCGGACTGCATGGGCGAAAAACTGTTTTTT. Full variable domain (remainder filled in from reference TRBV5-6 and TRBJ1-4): DAGVTQSPTHLIKTRGQQVTLRCSPKSGHDTVSWYQQALGQGPQFIFQYYEEEERQRGNFPDRFSGHQFPNYSSELNVNALLLGDSALYLCASSLPDCMGEKLFFGSGTQLSVL.

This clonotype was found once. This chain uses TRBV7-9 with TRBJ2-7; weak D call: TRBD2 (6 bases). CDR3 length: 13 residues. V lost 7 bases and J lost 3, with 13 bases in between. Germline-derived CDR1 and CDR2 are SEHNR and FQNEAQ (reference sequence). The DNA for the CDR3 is TGTGCCAGCAAAGGTAGCGGTTACTACGAGCAGTACTTC. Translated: CASKGSGYYEQYF.

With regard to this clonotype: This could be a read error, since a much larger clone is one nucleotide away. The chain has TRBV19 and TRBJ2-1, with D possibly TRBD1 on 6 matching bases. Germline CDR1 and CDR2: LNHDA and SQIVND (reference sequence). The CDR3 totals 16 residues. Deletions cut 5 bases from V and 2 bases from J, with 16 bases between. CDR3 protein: CASSLRQVNPYNEQFF. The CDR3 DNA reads TGTGCCAGTAGTCTACGACAGGTAAACCCCTACAATGAGCAGTTCTTC.

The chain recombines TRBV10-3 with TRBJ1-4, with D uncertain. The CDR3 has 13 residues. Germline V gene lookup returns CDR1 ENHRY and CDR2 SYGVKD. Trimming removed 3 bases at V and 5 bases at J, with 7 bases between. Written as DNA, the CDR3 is TGTGCCATCAGTGAAAGGGCAAATGAAAAACTGTTTTTT. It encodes CAISERANEKLFF.

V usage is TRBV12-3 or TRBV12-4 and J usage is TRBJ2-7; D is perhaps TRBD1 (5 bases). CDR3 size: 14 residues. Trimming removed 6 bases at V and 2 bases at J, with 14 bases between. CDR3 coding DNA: TGTGCCAGCAGCCCCAGGGCGGCCCCCTACGAGCAGTACTTC. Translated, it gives CASSPRAAPYEQYF.

The CDR3 coding sequence is TGTGCCATCAGTGTACTACAACCGGGGGCAGGAGCTAACTATGGCTACACCTTC. Encoded protein: CAISVLQPGAGANYGYTF. The rearrangement links TRBV10-3 to TRBJ1-2; maybe TRBD1 (6 bases). The germline V gene has CDR1 ENHRY and CDR2 SYGVKD. V was pared by 4 bases and J by 0 bases, with 21 bases between. This CDR3 region has 18 residues.

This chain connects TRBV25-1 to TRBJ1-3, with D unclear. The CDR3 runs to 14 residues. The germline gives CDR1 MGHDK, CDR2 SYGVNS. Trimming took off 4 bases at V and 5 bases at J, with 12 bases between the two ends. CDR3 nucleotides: TGTGCCAGCAGTGGTGACATAAATCGAAACACCATATATTTT. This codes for CASSGDINRNTIYF.

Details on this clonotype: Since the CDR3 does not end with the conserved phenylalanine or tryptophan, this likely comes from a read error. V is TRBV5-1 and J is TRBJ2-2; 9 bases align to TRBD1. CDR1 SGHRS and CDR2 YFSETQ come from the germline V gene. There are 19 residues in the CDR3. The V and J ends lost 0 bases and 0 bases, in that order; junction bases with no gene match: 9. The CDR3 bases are TGCGCCAGCAGCTTGGCCGGACAGGGGAGCATTGCGAACACCGGGGAGCTGTTTTCT. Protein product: CASSLAGQGSIANTGELFS.

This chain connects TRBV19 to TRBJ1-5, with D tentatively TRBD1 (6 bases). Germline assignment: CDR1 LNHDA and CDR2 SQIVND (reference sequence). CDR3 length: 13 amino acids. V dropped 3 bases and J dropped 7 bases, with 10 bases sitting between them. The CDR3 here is CASSMGDIQPQHF. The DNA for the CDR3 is TGTGCCAGTAGTATGGGGGACATACAGCCCCAGCATTTT.

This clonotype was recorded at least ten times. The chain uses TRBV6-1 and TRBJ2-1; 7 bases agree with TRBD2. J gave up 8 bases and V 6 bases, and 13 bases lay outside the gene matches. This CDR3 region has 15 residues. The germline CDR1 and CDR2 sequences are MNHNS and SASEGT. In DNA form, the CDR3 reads TGTGCCAGCAGCGTCGGGACTACGGGTGGGGATGAGCAGTTCTTC. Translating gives CASSVGTTGGDEQFF.

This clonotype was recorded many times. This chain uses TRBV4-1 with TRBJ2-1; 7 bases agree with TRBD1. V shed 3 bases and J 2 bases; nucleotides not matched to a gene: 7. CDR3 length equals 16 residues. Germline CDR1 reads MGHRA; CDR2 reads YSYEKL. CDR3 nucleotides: TGCGCCAGCAGCCAGACACAGGGGAGCACCTACAATGAGCAGTTCTTC. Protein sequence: CASSQTQGSTYNEQFF.

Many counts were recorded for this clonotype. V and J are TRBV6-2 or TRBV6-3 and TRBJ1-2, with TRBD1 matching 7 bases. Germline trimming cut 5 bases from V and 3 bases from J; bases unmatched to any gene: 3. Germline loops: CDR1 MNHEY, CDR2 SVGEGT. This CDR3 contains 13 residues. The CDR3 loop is CASSDGQDYGYTF. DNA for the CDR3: TGTGCCAGCAGTGACGGACAGGACTATGGCTACACCTTC.

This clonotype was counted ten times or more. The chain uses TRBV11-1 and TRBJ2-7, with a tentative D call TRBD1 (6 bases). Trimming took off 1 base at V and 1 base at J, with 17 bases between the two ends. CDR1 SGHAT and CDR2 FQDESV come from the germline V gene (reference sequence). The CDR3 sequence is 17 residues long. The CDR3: CASSLGFAGTTSYEQYF. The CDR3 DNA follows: TGTGCCAGCAGCTTAGGGTTCGCCGGGACAACTTCCTACGAGCAGTACTTC.